This record concerns one T cell receptor beta chain sequence. The sample comes from a study of blood T cell repertoires in COVID-19. Whole-study context: Sample material is recorded as cDNA or gDNA derived from T cells, B-cell-depleted T cells, or PBMCs.

As processed by the authors: Quantification of nucleated cells was approximated via reference gene primer amplification. Here immunoSEQ multiplex PCR was the method, and the copy in TCRdb shows in-frame clones only, minus some. The DNA was the basis for D and trimming; V, J and clone size are from that table. The table shows roughly 160,000 clones, with 87% occurring only once. V trimming: 4 bases; J trimming: 2 bases; junction bases outside the gene matches: 7. Germline loops: CDR1 MDHEN, CDR2 SYDVKM. The CDR3 totals 16 residues. In assigning cohorts, the study relied on participant-reported clinical history. The study counted Cohort 3 donors as recovered given two negative PCRs, clearance, or symptom resolution.

Sample: PBMCs or T cells enriched from blood (not recorded which). The origin of this receptor is a woman aged 50 to 60 who had recovered from COVID-19. The rearrangement joins TRBV28 to TRBJ2-1; 8 nucleotides agree with TRBD2. CDR3 sequence reads: CASSSYLAGTYNEQFF. The CDR3 nucleotides read TGTGCCAGCAGTTCCTATCTAGCGGGCACCTACAATGAGCAGTTCTTC.